A single sample gave rise to the 30 T cell receptor beta chains below, sequenced in a study of blood T cell repertoires in COVID-19. Method: immunoSEQ multiplex PCR; TCRdb's copy keeps in-frame clones and lacks some. The sample yields about 250,000 clones, approximately 86% seen once. The sample was peripheral blood. These TCRs come from an elderly man with acute or convalescent COVID-19.

The V call is TRBV7-2, the J call TRBJ1-1; no firm D call. Germline V gene data show CDR1 as SGHTA and CDR2 as FQGNSA. The germline V and J ends were trimmed by 4 bases and 2 bases, with 11 bases remaining between them. There are 14 residues in the CDR3. The CDR3 sequence is CASSSTGFNTEAFF. CDR3 bases: TGTGCCAGCAGCTCGACCGGGTTTAACACTGAAGCTTTCTTT. Full variable domain (outside the CDR3, taken from reference TRBV7-2 and TRBJ1-1): GAGVSQSPSNKVTEKGKDVELRCDPISGHTALYWYRQSLGQGLEFLIYFQGNSAPDKSGLPSDRFSAERTGGSVSTLTIQRTQQEDSAVYLCASSSTGFNTEAFFGQGTRLTVV.

J is TRBJ2-7 and V is TRBV19; perhaps TRBD1 as D (5 bases). Germline V CDR1 and CDR2: LNHDA, SQIVND (reference sequence). The CDR3 sequence is 13 residues long. Trimming removed 5 bases from V and 5 bases from J, with 13 bases in between. CDR3 protein: CASSSRAKDEQYF. Written as DNA, the CDR3 is TGTGCCAGTAGTTCCAGGGCGAAGGACGAGCAGTACTTC.

The chain carries TRBV6-2 or TRBV6-3 and TRBJ2-5, with TRBD1 matching over 8 bases. The germline gives CDR1 MNHEY, CDR2 SVGEGT. The CDR3 length is 18 residues. After removal of 5 bases from V and 0 bases from J, the junction contained 14 bases not matched to a gene. In DNA form, the CDR3 reads TGTGCCAGCAGTAACTTAGACAGGGGTAGTTTCCACCAAGAGACCCAGTACTTC. Amino acid sequence: CASSNLDRGSFHQETQYF.

This sequence joins TRBV15 and TRBJ1-4; D not resolved. The V end lost 2 bases, the J end lost 7 bases, and 17 bases lay between the germline ends. Germline V CDR1 and CDR2: LNHNV, YYDKDF (reference sequence). The CDR3 spans 16 residues. The CDR3, as DNA: TGTGCCACCAGCAGATACGGAGGAGGTGGGAGTGAAAAACTGTTTTTT. This encodes CATSRYGGGGSEKLFF.

In this sample, this clone turned up a few times. No DNA is shown, since the ends of the CDR3 on it are uncertain; the CDR3 is the one TCRdb lists. V gene TRBV12-2 combines with J gene TRBJ2-7; the DNA was not compared with TRBD1, the D call given in the table. TRBV12-2 is labeled a pseudogene. From its first to its last residue, the CDR3 has 16 amino acids. The CDR3 here is CASRLTVGQGAYEQYF.

The chain is built from TRBV2 and TRBJ1-5; 7 positions agree with TRBD1. The J segment lost 5 bases and the V segment lost 3 bases, leaving 4 bases of the junction unmatched. The CDR3 runs to 14 residues. Per germline, CDR1 SNHLY and CDR2 FYNNEI. The DNA of the CDR3 is TGTGCCAGCAGTGACCAAGGGGGCCATCAGCCCCAGCATTTT. Encoded protein: CASSDQGGHQPQHF.

This chain uses TRBV5-1 with TRBJ1-4; D is perhaps TRBD1 (6 bases). Germline-derived CDR1 and CDR2 are SGHRS and YFSETQ. CDR3 length: 15 amino acids. With 0 bases removed from V and 7 bases from J, the gap between germline ends came to 13 bases. CDR3 nucleotides: TGCGCCAGCAGCTTGGCGACAGGTGAAGCTGAAAAACTGTTTTTT. This gives the protein CASSLATGEAEKLFF.

This clone was recorded once. This chain uses TRBV5-1 with TRBJ2-1; no reliable D call. This CDR3 is 15 amino acids long. Trimming took off 3 bases at V and 1 base at J, with 11 bases between the two ends. The germline gives CDR1 SGHRS, CDR2 YFSETQ. For the CDR3, the DNA is TGCGCCAGCAGCTCGGGTAGTCAATCCTACAATGAGCAGTTCTTC. Translation: CASSSGSQSYNEQFF.

This clone came up a few times. This chain links TRBV20-1 with TRBJ1-4, with D unclear. CDR3 length equals 13 residues. Between the trimmed V and J ends, which lost 3 bases and 5 bases, there was a span of 10 bases. Germline lookup yields CDR1 DFQATT and CDR2 SNEGSKA (reference sequence). CDR3 in DNA: TGCAGTGCTAGTAGGAGGATAAATGAAAAACTGTTTTTT. Amino acid sequence: CSASRRINEKLFF.

This chain uses TRBV29-1 with TRBJ2-7, with TRBD1 matching over 8 bases. V shed 1 base and J 2 bases; nucleotides not matched to a gene: 10. The germline V gene has CDR1 SQVTM and CDR2 ANQGSEA. The CDR3 is 16 residues long. CDR3 region: CSVEVRERTGPYEQYF. The CDR3, as DNA: TGCAGCGTTGAAGTGCGGGAAAGGACAGGGCCCTACGAGCAGTACTTC.

This chain joins TRBV9 and TRBJ2-7; 11 bases match TRBD1. The trim removed 0 bases at V and 6 bases at J, leaving 5 bases unmatched. Germline values: CDR1 SGDLS, CDR2 YYNGEE. The CDR3 is 15 residues long. CDR3 region: CASSVGPGQGGEQYF. The CDR3 coding sequence is TGTGCCAGCAGCGTAGGACCGGGACAGGGGGGCGAGCAGTACTTC.

V usage is TRBV18 and J usage is TRBJ2-2; 9 bases map to TRBD1. Germline CDR1 and CDR2: KGHSH and LQKENI. Unmatched junction bases numbered 11, after V lost 2 bases and J lost 7 bases. This CDR3 is built from 17 residues. The CDR3 DNA follows: TGTGCCAGCTCACCATCCCCTAACAGGGGGCAATTCGGGGAGCTGTTTTTT. It yields the protein CASSPSPNRGQFGELFF.

The J gene is TRBJ2-7, the V gene TRBV2; D might be TRBD2 (7 bases). The CDR3 loop spans 14 amino acids. The V gene's germline CDR1 is SNHLY and CDR2 FYNNEI. The V end was cut by 7 bases, the J end by 0 bases, with 13 bases between. CDR3 sequence: CASMRGGSSYEQYF. DNA of the CDR3: TGTGCCAGCATGAGGGGGGGCTCCTCCTACGAGCAGTACTTC.

The CDR3 coding sequence is TGTGCCACCAGTGATTCCCGAGGGCGCACAGATACGCAGTATTTT. It is translated as CATSDSRGRTDTQYF. V gene TRBV24-1 combines with J gene TRBJ2-3, with a possible D match to TRBD2 (5 bases). This CDR3 spans 15 amino acids. CDR1 is KGHDR, CDR2 SFDVKD, per germline. The ends were cut back, 2 bases at V and 1 base at J, with 9 bases in the middle.

In DNA, the CDR3 is TGTGCCAGCTCACCAAATCGGGGGGCCCGGTCTGGGGCCAACGTCCTGACTTTC. Its translation: CASSPNRGARSGANVLTF. The chain recombines TRBV18 with TRBJ2-6; a weak D match, TRBD2 (7 bases). Trimming stripped 2 bases from V and 1 base from J, with 15 bases between. CDR1 is KGHSH, CDR2 LQKENI, per germline. The CDR3 covers 18 residues.

The V gene is TRBV4-2, the J gene TRBJ1-2; D not certain. Trimming took 0 bases from V and 8 from J, leaving 25 bases between them. Per the germline V gene, CDR1 is LGHNA and CDR2 is YNFKEQ. The CDR3 is made up of 18 amino acids. In nucleotides, the CDR3 is TGTGCCAGCAGCCAAGATCTTCGGGAGATTCGAGCCCGGCGGGGCTACACCTTC. It encodes CASSQDLREIRARRGYTF.

CDR3 bases: TGTGCCAGTAATTCATTTACCGGGGAGCTGTTTTTT. Residues: CASNSFTGELFF. The V and J genes are TRBV19 and TRBJ2-2; D ambiguous. V dropped 7 bases and J dropped 5 bases, with 8 bases sitting between them. CDR3 length equals 12 residues. The germline V gene has CDR1 LNHDA and CDR2 SQIVND (reference sequence).

This chain links TRBV27 with TRBJ2-7; 7 bases fit TRBD2. In germline, CDR1 is MNHEY, CDR2 SMNVEV (reference sequence). The V gene end was trimmed by 2 bases and the J gene end by 0 bases; junction bases not matched to a gene: 4. This CDR3 is 15 amino acids long. The CDR3 spells CASSLRLAVSYEQYF. The CDR3 bases are TGTGCCAGCAGTTTACGCCTAGCGGTCTCCTACGAGCAGTACTTC.

The chain links TRBV10-3 to TRBJ2-3, with 9 bases aligning to TRBD1. V dropped 6 bases and J dropped 4; count of bases not matched to a gene: 5. The CDR3 spans 14 residues. Germline CDR1 ENHRY, CDR2 SYGVKD. CDR3 in DNA: TGTGCCATCAGAATCGGGACAGGGTCAGATACGCAGTATTTT. Translating gives CAIRIGTGSDTQYF.

V usage is TRBV6-1 and J usage is TRBJ2-5, with TRBD1 as a possible D gene (7 bases). Trimming took off 1 base at V and 5 bases at J, with 11 bases between the two ends. The CDR3 is made up of 14 amino acids. Germline lookup yields CDR1 MNHNS and CDR2 SASEGT. The CDR3 region is CASSEVQGRETQYF. CDR3 in DNA: TGTGCCAGCAGTGAAGTACAGGGGAGGGAGACCCAGTACTTC.

The chain joins TRBV27 to TRBJ2-7; D unclear. There are 14 residues in the CDR3. Germline lookup yields CDR1 MNHEY and CDR2 SMNVEV (reference sequence). The ends were cut back, 2 bases at V and 2 bases at J, with 10 bases in the middle. In DNA, the CDR3 is TGTGCCAGCAGTTTAGACGGGTGGGCCTACGAGCAGTACTTC. Amino acid sequence: CASSLDGWAYEQYF.

The rearrangement links TRBV4-2 to TRBJ2-1, with TRBD2 identical over 8 bases. Germline V gene sequence: CDR1 LGHNA, CDR2 YNFKEQ. This CDR3 is built from 15 residues. The V gene end was trimmed by 4 bases and the J gene end by 6 bases; junction bases not matched to a gene: 8. For the CDR3, the DNA is TGTGCCAGCAGCCCTGCGGGTAGCGGGGCCAATGAGCAGTTCTTC. Residues: CASSPAGSGANEQFF.

The V gene is TRBV11-1, the J gene TRBJ2-5, with 8 bases lining up with TRBD2. The CDR3 is 15 amino acids. Germline V gives CDR1 SGHAT, CDR2 FQDESV (reference sequence). V shed 6 bases and J 7 bases; nucleotides not matched to a gene: 13. The CDR3 reads CASSPVLAGSGTQYF. In DNA, the CDR3 is TGTGCCAGCAGTCCTGTATTAGCGGGGTCAGGGACCCAGTACTTC.

The chain has TRBV5-6 and TRBJ2-3; D unresolved. Germline CDR1 and CDR2: SGHDT and YYEEEE. The CDR3 runs 13 residues. Trimming left V 2 bases short and J 3 bases short, with 7 bases between. CDR3 amino acids: CASSFGGTDTQYF. CDR3 sequence (DNA): TGTGCCAGCAGCTTCGGTGGTACAGATACGCAGTATTTT.

The V gene is TRBV7-6, the J gene TRBJ2-2, with D unresolved. The CDR3 loop spans 14 amino acids. Germline V gene sequence: CDR1 SGHVS, CDR2 FNYEAQ. The V end was cut by 5 bases, the J end by 7 bases, with 14 bases between. Written as DNA, the CDR3 is TGTGCCAGCAGCCCAAACACCCTCAACGGGGAGCTGTTTTTT. Amino acid sequence: CASSPNTLNGELFF.

The rearrangement uses TRBV15 and TRBJ1-4; 10 bases line up with TRBD1. V lost 4 bases, J lost 8 bases, and 4 bases stayed unmatched. The length of the CDR3 is 14 residues. The germline gives CDR1 LNHNV, CDR2 YYDKDF (reference sequence). CDR3 nucleotides: TGTGCCACCAGCATCGACAGGGGGCCGGAAAAACTGTTTTTT. Its protein product is CATSIDRGPEKLFF.

The J gene is TRBJ2-1, the V gene TRBV6-5; 10 bases match TRBD1. This CDR3 has 14 amino acids. Germline values: CDR1 MNHEY, CDR2 SVGAGI. Trimming cost V 11 bases and J 8 bases; bases outside gene matches: 12. The CDR3 DNA reads as TGTGCCGGAGGCGGGGGACAGGGGATCTATGAGCAGTTCTTC. Translated, it gives CAGGGGQGIYEQFF.

This clone was seen just once. The chain links TRBV27 to TRBJ1-5; TRBD1 is a possible D gene (6 bases). The CDR3 runs to 15 residues. The V gene's germline CDR1 is MNHEY and CDR2 SMNVEV (reference sequence). Trimming took 6 bases from V and 4 from J, leaving 16 bases between them. DNA for the CDR3: TGTGCCAGCAGCTCATTACAGGGTCTTAATCAGCCCCAGCATTTT. The encoded protein is CASSSLQGLNQPQHF.

V is TRBV5-1 and J is TRBJ1-2; D is uncertain. With 4 bases removed from V and 7 bases from J, the gap between germline ends came to 11 bases. Germline CDR1 reads SGHRS; CDR2 reads YFSETQ. The CDR3 has 12 residues. The chain's CDR3 is CASSVGVTGYTF. The CDR3 region has the DNA TGCGCCAGCAGCGTGGGAGTAACTGGCTACACCTTC.

This chain uses TRBV29-1 with TRBJ2-7; D gene ambiguous. The CDR3 runs to 14 residues. The V gene lost 3 bases and the J gene lost 6 bases, with 18 bases spanning the gap. The germline gives CDR1 SQVTM, CDR2 ANQGSEA. The CDR3 DNA reads TGCAGCGTTGAGGTACCGAGTGAAGATATCGAGCAGTACTTC. Translation gives CSVEVPSEDIEQYF.